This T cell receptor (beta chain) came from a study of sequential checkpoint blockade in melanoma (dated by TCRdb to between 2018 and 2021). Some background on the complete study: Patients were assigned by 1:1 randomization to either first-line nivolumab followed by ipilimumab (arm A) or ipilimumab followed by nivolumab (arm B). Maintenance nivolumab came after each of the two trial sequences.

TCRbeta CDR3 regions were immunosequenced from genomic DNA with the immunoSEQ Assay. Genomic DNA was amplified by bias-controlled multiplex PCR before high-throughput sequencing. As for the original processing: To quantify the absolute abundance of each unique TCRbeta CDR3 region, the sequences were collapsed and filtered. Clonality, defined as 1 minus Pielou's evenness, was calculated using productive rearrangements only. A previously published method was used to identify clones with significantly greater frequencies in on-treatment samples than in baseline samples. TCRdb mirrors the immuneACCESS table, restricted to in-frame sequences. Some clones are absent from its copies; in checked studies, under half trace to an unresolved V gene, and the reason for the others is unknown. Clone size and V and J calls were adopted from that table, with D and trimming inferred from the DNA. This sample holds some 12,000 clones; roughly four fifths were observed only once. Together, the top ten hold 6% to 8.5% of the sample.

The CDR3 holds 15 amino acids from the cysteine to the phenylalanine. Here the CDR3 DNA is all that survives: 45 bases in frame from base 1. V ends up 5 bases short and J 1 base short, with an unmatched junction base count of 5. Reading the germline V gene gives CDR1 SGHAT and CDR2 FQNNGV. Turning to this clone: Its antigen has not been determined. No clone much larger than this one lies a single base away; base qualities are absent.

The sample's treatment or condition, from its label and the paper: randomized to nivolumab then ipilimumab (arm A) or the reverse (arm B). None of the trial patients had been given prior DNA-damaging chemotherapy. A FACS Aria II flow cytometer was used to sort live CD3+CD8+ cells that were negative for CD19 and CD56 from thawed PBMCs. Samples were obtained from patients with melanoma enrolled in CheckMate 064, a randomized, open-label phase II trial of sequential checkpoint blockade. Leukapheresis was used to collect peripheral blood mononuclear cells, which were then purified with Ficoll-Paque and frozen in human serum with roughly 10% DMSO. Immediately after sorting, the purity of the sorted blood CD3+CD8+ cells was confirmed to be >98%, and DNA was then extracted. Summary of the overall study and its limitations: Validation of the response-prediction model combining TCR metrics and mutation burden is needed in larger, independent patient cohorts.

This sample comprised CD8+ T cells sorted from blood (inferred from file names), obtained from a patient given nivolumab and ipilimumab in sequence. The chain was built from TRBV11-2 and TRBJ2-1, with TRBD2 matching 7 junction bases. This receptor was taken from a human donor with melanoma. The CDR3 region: CASSLGGGSYNEQFF. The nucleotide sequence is TGTGCCAGCAGCCTCGGGGGAGGGTCCTACAATGAGCAGTTCTTC.